This is a list of T cell receptor beta chains from one sample in a study of cytomegalovirus exposure and HLA in healthy donors. Sequencing was performed with immunoSEQ multiplex PCR; in TCRdb, only in-frame clones are kept and a portion is missing. The table lists about 100,000 clones, 70% to 80% of them singletons. Sequencing was performed on PBMCs. All receptors derive from a woman aged 55-75 years in good health and CMV-seropositive. Both conserved end residues are trimmed from each CDR3. The order of the fields is V gene, CDR3 protein.

v_gene: TRBV11-3
CDR3aa: ASSPDTYNEQF

v_gene: TRBV5-4
CDR3aa: ASSFNGYEQY

v_gene: TRBV5-4
CDR3aa: ASSLGGGSGKELF

v_gene: TRBV29-1
CDR3aa: SVGLQSGANVLT

v_gene: TRBV6-5
CDR3aa: ASSANPGQGVIT

v_gene: TRBV4-1
CDR3aa: ASSRAGLADFNEQF

v_gene: TRBV29-1
CDR3aa: SAGFDGELF

v_gene: TRBV6-1
CDR3aa: ASTAGPGQPQH

v_gene: TRBV15
CDR3aa: ATSRDLGQGELETQY

v_gene: TRBV18
CDR3aa: ASSPLETGGYNEQF

v_gene: TRBV4-2
CDR3aa: ASSGAPWGQETQY

v_gene: TRBV30
CDR3aa: AWKVGLGRRYDYGYT

v_gene: TRBV19
CDR3aa: ASGSDRGAGPQH

v_gene: TRBV11-2
CDR3aa: ASSLRQPPYEQY